This T cell receptor beta chain was recorded in a study of technical replicates of blood from a handful of donors. Germline CDR1 and CDR2: MNHNS and SASEGT. This CDR3 is 13 amino acids long. V dropped 4 bases and J dropped 7 bases, with 11 bases sitting between them. Repertoires were generated with immunoSEQ multiplex PCR, while TCRdb's copy carries only in-frame clones and drops some. The top ten hold 0.3% to 0.45% of the sample, which has about 70,000 clones, approximately 94% seen once. The material sequenced was T cells isolated from PBMCs. The receptor was isolated from a human donor in good health. This chain connects TRBV6-1 to TRBJ2-1; a weak D match, TRBD1 (6 bases). The CDR3 bases are TGTGCCAGCAGTGTTTTTCAGGGGAATGAGCAGTTCTTC. It encodes CASSVFQGNEQFF.